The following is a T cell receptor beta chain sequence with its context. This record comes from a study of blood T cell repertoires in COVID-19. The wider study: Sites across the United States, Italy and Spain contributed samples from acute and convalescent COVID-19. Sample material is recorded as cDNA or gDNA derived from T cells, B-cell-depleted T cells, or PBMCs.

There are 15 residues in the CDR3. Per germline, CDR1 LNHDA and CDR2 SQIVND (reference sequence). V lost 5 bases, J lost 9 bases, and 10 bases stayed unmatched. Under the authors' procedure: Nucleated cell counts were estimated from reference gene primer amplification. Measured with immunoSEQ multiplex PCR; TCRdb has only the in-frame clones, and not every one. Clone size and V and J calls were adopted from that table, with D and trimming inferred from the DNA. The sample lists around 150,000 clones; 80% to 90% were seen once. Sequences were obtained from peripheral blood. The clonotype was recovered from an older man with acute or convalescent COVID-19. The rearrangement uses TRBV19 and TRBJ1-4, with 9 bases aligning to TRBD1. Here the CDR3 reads CASSSGRDRDQKLFF. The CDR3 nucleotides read TGTGCCAGTAGTTCGGGCCGGGACAGGGATCAAAAACTGTTTTTT.